The 10 T cell receptor beta chains below come from one sample, sequenced in a study of CD8 T cells in Susac syndrome. Reverse transcription of roughly 0.5 to 1 ug RNA was performed with random hexamers. TCRdb reanalysed the immunoSEQ multiplex PCR reads using MiXCR and keeps one entry per CDR3 protein. The table shows under 200,000 distinct CDR3 sequences, with around 95% occurring only once. Sequences were obtained from CD8+ T cells from PBMCs. Receptors were obtained from a human donor with multiple sclerosis.

V is TRBV29-1 and J is TRBJ2-3; TRBD1 agrees at 7 bases. CDR3 size: 16 residues. J lost 3 bases, V lost 7 bases, and 16 bases had no gene match. CDR1 is SQVTM, CDR2 ANQGSEA, per germline. The CDR3 here is CSAAGLDRQWTDTQYF. The CDR3 DNA is TGCAGCGCTGCCGGGCTGGACAGGCAATGGACAGATACGCAGTATTTT.

The V and J genes are TRBV27 and TRBJ1-2; 7 bases are a match to TRBD1. The CDR3 extends over 17 amino acids. Trimming removed 5 bases from V and 4 bases from J; junction bases left unmatched: 16. The germline CDR1 and CDR2 sequences are MNHEY and SMNVEV (reference sequence). The CDR3 sequence: CASSKNRGPGFSYGYTF. CDR3 in DNA: TGTGCCAGCAGTAAAAACAGGGGACCTGGTTTTAGCTATGGCTACACCTTC.

The chain joins TRBV9 to TRBJ2-1; possible D gene TRBD2, 6 bases. The CDR3 is 12 amino acids. The ends were cut back, 4 bases at V and 15 bases at J, with 17 bases in the middle. The germline CDR1 and CDR2 sequences are SGDLS and YYNGEE. CDR3 protein: CASSPQGGSLFF. The CDR3 nucleotides are TGTGCCAGCAGCCCGCAGGGAGGTAGTCTGTTCTTC.

The chain uses TRBV7-2 and TRBJ2-1; 8 nucleotides align to TRBD1. The V and J ends lost 1 base and 0 bases, in that order; junction bases with no gene match: 8. The germline gives CDR1 SGHTA, CDR2 FQGNSA. The CDR3 runs to 18 residues. CDR3 nucleotides: TGTGCCAGCAGCTTAGAGGGACAGGAGCTGAGCTCCTACAATGAGCAGTTCTTC. Its translation: CASSLEGQELSSYNEQFF.

The chain employs TRBV11-2 and TRBJ2-7; 11 bases agree with TRBD1. The J segment lost 2 bases and the V segment lost 3 bases, leaving 3 bases of the junction unmatched. CDR3 length: 15 residues. CDR1 is SGHAT and CDR2 is FQNNGV in the germline V gene. The CDR3 DNA reads as TGTGCCAGCAGCTTCGGGACAGGGGGTCCCTACGAGCAGTACTTC. Its protein product is CASSFGTGGPYEQYF.

V usage is TRBV7-8 and J usage is TRBJ2-7; possibly TRBD1 for D (5 bases). V lost 4 bases and J lost 2, with 9 bases in between. Germline V gene sequence: CDR1 SGHVS, CDR2 FQNEAQ. The CDR3 runs to 13 residues. The CDR3 DNA sequence: TGTGCCAGCAGCTACACCAGGGCCTACGAGCAGTACTTC. This translates into CASSYTRAYEQYF.

The chain is built from TRBV11-2 and TRBJ1-1; 8 bases agree with TRBD1. The CDR3 extends over 14 amino acids. The V and J ends lost 2 bases and 8 bases, in that order; junction bases with no gene match: 7. The germline V gene has CDR1 SGHAT and CDR2 FQNNGV. CDR3 region: CASSLRTGKTEAFF. The CDR3 region has the DNA TGTGCCAGCAGCTTAAGGACAGGGAAAACAGAAGCTTTCTTT.

This chain joins TRBV3-1 and TRBJ2-7; no clear D gene. The CDR3 contains 13 residues. The V gene lost 1 base and the J gene lost 6 bases, with 10 bases spanning the gap. Germline lookup yields CDR1 LGHDT and CDR2 YNNKEL (reference sequence). The CDR3 DNA follows: TGTGCCAGCAGCCAAGCCATTCCCGTCGAGCAGTACTTC. Amino acids: CASSQAIPVEQYF.

V and J are TRBV13 and TRBJ1-6; 7 bases agree with TRBD1. From germline, CDR1 is PRHDT and CDR2 FYEKMQ (reference sequence). The CDR3 totals 16 residues. Germline trimming cut 1 base from V and 3 bases from J; bases unmatched to any gene: 3. The CDR3 loop is CASSLATGYYNSPLHF. The CDR3 DNA follows: TGTGCCAGCAGCTTAGCGACAGGGTACTATAATTCACCCCTCCACTTT.

This chain joins TRBV29-1 and TRBJ1-2, with 7 bases fitting TRBD1. CDR1 is SQVTM and CDR2 is ANQGSEA in the germline V gene. The CDR3 is 13 residues long. V lost 3 bases and J lost 2; bases outside the gene matches: 3. The DNA for the CDR3 is TGCAGCGTTGACGCGACAGGGAACTATGGCTACACCTTC. Residues: CSVDATGNYGYTF.